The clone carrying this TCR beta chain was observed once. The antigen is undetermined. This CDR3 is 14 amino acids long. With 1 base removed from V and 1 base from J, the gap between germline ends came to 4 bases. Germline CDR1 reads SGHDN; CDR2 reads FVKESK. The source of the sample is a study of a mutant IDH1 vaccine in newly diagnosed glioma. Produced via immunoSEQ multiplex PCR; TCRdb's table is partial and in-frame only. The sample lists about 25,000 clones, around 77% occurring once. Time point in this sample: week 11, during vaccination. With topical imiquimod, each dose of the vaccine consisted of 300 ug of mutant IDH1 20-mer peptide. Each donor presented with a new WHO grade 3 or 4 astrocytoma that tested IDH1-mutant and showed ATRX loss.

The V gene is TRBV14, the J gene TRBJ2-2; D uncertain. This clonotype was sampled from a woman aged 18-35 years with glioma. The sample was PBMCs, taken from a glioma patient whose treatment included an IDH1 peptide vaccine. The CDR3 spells CASSQARNTGELFF. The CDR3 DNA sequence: TGTGCCAGCAGCCAAGCCAGGAACACCGGGGAGCTGTTTTTT.